This TCR beta chain was sequenced in a study of breast tumors, draining lymph nodes, adjacent tissues. This clonotype was observed once. Its antigen is undetermined. Germline lookup yields CDR1 DFQATT and CDR2 SNEGSKA (reference sequence). V was clipped by 6 bases and J by 7 bases, with 10 bases between them. The CDR3 runs 11 residues. Overall study results and limits: That most tumor T cells come from lymph nodes remained unproven. Compared with lymph nodes, tumors were less diverse; compared with nontumor tissue, more. Luminal-like breast cancer showed significantly greater tumor-nontumor repertoire similarity than basal-like breast cancer did.

One entry per CDR3 protein, called by TCRdb with MiXCR from the multiplex PCR reads. The data show some 52,000 distinct CDR3 sequences, under 55% seen once. V is TRBV20-1 and J is TRBJ1-5; D uncertain. The TCR sequence derives from a female donor with breast cancer. Some clones in this sample may be carry-over from other donors' samples. The sequencing input was breast tumor tissue. For the CDR3, the DNA is TGCAGTGCAAATGCGGGACAGCCCCAGCATTTT. Its translation: CSANAGQPQHF.